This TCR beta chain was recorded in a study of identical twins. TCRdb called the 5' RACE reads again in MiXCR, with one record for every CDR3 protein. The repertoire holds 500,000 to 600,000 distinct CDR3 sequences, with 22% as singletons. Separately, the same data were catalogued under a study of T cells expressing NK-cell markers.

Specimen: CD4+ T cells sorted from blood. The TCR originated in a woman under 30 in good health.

The CDR3 here is CASSLYTDYEQYF. CDR3 nucleotides: TGTGCCAGCAGCTTATATACGGACTACGAGCAGTACTTC. The chain uses TRBV7-9 and TRBJ2-7; D unclear. The CDR3 is 13 amino acids. Germline CDR1 and CDR2: SEHNR and FQNEAQ (reference sequence). V dropped 2 bases and J dropped 3 bases, with 8 bases sitting between them. Supplemented by reference TRBV7-9 and TRBJ2-7, the full variable domain reads DTGVSQNPRHKITKRGQNVTFRCDPISEHNRLYWYRQTLGQGPEFLTYFQNEAQLEKSRLLSDRFSAERPKGSFSTLEIQRTEQGDSAMYLCASSLYTDYEQYFGPGTRLTVT.